The 11 T cell receptor beta chains below all came from one sample that was sequenced in a study of blood T cells in healthy people across ages. Primers used in a second PCR of about 7 to 11 cycles were a sample-barcoded 5' primer and a J-beta primer mix. TCRdb re-called the 5' RACE reads through MiXCR, storing one row per CDR3 protein. This repertoire shows 1.5 million to 2 million distinct CDR3 sequences, 40% to 55% found once; its top ten account for more than 2%. The material sequenced was blood. The origin of the receptors is a middle-aged woman in good health.

This chain joins TRBV20-1 and TRBJ2-4, with 9 bases aligning to TRBD1. The junction had 2 bases not matched to a gene; V was cut back by 4 bases and J by 1 base. The CDR3 has 14 residues. Germline V CDR1 and CDR2: DFQATT, SNEGSKA (reference sequence). For the CDR3, the DNA is TGCAGTGCTAAAGACAGGGGGGCCAAAAACATTCAGTACTTC. Translated: CSAKDRGAKNIQYF.

The CDR3 loop reads CASSYSGQRVSGANVLTF. The CDR3 DNA reads as TGTGCCAGCAGTTACTCGGGACAGAGAGTCTCTGGGGCCAACGTCCTGACTTTC. The chain uses TRBV6-2 or TRBV6-3 and TRBJ2-6, with 7 positions matching TRBD1. The CDR3 extends over 18 amino acids. The germline CDR1 and CDR2 sequences are MNHEY and SVGEGT. The trim removed 0 bases at V and 0 bases at J, leaving 5 bases unmatched.

This clonotype appeared many times. The V and J genes are TRBV11-2 and TRBJ2-7, with 9 nucleotides matching TRBD2. Germline V lookup: CDR1 SGHAT, CDR2 FQNNGV. The V and J ends lost 3 bases and 4 bases, in that order; junction bases with no gene match: 4. CDR3 length: 14 amino acids. In DNA, the CDR3 is TGTGCCAGCAGCTTTAGTACTAGCGGGTACGAGCAGTACTTC. It specifies CASSFSTSGYEQYF.

The V gene is TRBV7-3, the J gene TRBJ2-3, with D perhaps matching TRBD2 (5 bases). With 5 bases removed from V and 1 base from J, the gap between germline ends came to 16 bases. The CDR3 is made up of 16 amino acids. The germline V gene encodes CDR1 SGHTA and CDR2 FQGTGA. CDR3 amino acids: CASSPGRGFRTDTQYF. The CDR3 nucleotides are TGTGCCAGCAGCCCGGGGAGAGGTTTTCGCACAGATACGCAGTATTTT.

The rearrangement links TRBV28 to TRBJ2-7; 7 nucleotides line up with TRBD1. The assigned J gene may be wrong: the sequence end matches TRBJ2-5 better. CDR3 length equals 15 residues. Germline-derived CDR1 and CDR2 are MDHEN and SYDVKM. The CDR3, as DNA: TGTGCCAGCAGTGTTACCGGGACAGTAAGGGAGACCCAGTACTTC. Residues: CASSVTGTVRETQYF.

The chain is built from TRBV6-5 and TRBJ1-1; 8 bases match TRBD1. Looked up from germline, CDR1 is MNHEY and CDR2 is SVGAGI. CDR3 length equals 15 residues. Trimming removed 2 bases from V and 4 bases from J; junction bases left unmatched: 6. CDR3 residues: CASSYGGQGGTEAFF. In DNA, the CDR3 is TGTGCCAGCAGTTACGGTGGACAGGGCGGCACTGAAGCTTTCTTT.

The gene calls are TRBV9 and TRBJ2-5, with 9 bases aligning to TRBD1. The DNA matches TRBJ2-7 better at its end, which makes the J call doubtful. The CDR3 runs to 15 residues. The germline V gene encodes CDR1 SGDLS and CDR2 YYNGEE. CDR3 sequence: CASSVGQGGGDEQYF. The CDR3 coding sequence is TGTGCCAGCAGCGTAGGACAGGGGGGTGGTGACGAGCAGTACTTC.

This clonotype appeared a few times. The V gene is TRBV28, the J gene TRBJ2-1; TRBD2 matches at 7 bases. V dropped 3 bases and J dropped 4; count of bases not matched to a gene: 6. This CDR3 contains 15 residues. Per the germline V gene, CDR1 is MDHEN and CDR2 is SYDVKM. CDR3 nucleotide sequence: TGTGCCAGCAGTTTCCAGCGGGGAGTGTACAATGAGCAGTTCTTC. This gives the protein CASSFQRGVYNEQFF.

This clonotype was counted only a few times. J is TRBJ2-7 and V is TRBV27; the D gene is possibly TRBD2 (6 bases). CDR3 length equals 13 residues. Trimming took 2 bases from V and 6 from J, leaving 11 bases between them. Germline V CDR1 and CDR2: MNHEY, SMNVEV (reference sequence). CDR3 loop: CASSLMEGFEQYF. Written as DNA, the CDR3 is TGTGCCAGCAGTTTAATGGAGGGGTTCGAGCAGTACTTC.

This chain joins TRBV5-1 and TRBJ1-1; TRBD1 matches 7 bases. Per the germline V gene, CDR1 is SGHRS and CDR2 is YFSETQ. This CDR3 has 15 amino acids. V lost 0 bases and J lost 6; bases outside the gene matches: 8. DNA of the CDR3: TGCGCCAGCAGCTTGGAGAGGGGGCTTACTTCTGAAGCTTTCTTT. Its translation: CASSLERGLTSEAFF.

This clonotype was picked up a small number of times. This chain links TRBV12-3 or TRBV12-4 with TRBJ1-2, with a possible D match to TRBD1 (5 bases). V was trimmed by 4 bases and J by 9 bases, leaving 12 bases between them. The CDR3 spans 12 residues. CDR3 sequence: CASSSGLFSYTF. CDR3 DNA: TGTGCCAGCAGTTCGGGACTCTTTAGCTACACCTTC.